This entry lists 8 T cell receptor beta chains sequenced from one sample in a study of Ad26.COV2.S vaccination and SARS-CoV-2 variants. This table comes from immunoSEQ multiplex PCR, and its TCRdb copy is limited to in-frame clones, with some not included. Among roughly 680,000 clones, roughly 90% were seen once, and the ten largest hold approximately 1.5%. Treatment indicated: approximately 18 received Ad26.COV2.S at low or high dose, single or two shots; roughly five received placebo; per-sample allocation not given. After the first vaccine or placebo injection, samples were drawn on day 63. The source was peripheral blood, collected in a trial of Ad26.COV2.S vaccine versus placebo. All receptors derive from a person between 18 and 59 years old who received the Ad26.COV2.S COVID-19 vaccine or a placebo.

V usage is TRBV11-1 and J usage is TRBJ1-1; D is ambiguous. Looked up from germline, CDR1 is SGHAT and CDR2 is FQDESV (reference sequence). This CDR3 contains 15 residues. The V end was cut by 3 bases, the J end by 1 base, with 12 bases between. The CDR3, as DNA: TGTGCCAGCAGCTTTCTGGTAGGAGGGAACACTGAAGCTTTCTTT. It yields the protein CASSFLVGGNTEAFF.

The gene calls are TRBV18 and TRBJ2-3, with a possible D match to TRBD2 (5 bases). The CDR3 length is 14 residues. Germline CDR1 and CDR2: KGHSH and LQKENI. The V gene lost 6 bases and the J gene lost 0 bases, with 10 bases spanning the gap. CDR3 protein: CASSGVISTDTQYF. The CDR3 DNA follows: TGTGCCAGCTCCGGGGTTATCAGCACAGATACGCAGTATTTT. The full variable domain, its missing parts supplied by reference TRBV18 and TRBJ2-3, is NAGVMQNPRHLVRRRGQEARLRCSPMKGHSHVYWYRQLPEEGLKFMVYLQKENIIDESGMPKERFSAEFPKEGPSILRIQQVVRGDSAAYFCASSGVISTDTQYFGPGTRLTVL.

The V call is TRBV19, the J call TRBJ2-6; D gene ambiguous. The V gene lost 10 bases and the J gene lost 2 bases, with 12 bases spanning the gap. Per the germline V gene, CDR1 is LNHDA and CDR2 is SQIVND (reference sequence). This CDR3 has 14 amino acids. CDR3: CATTSPAGANVLTF. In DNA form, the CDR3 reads TGTGCCACGACCTCCCCGGCTGGGGCCAACGTCCTGACTTTC.

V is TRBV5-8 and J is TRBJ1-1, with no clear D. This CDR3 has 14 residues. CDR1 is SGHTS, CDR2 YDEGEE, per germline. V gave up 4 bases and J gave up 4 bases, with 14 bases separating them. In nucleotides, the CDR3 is TGTGCCAGCAGCGGAAGCATAGCAGCCACTGAAGCTTTCTTT. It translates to CASSGSIAATEAFF.

The CDR3, as DNA: TGTGCCAGCAGTTACGCTCTATCTAACTATGGCTACACCTTC. Translating it yields CASSYALSNYGYTF. The rearrangement links TRBV6-6 to TRBJ1-2; D not resolved. The ends were cut back, 2 bases at V and 0 bases at J, with 7 bases in the middle. Germline CDR1 MNHNY, CDR2 SVGAGI (reference sequence). The CDR3 has 14 residues.

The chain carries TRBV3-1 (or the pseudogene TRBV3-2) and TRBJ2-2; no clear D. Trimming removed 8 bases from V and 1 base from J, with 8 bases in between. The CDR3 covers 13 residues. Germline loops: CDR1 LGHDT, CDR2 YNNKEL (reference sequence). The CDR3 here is CASGRLNTGELFF. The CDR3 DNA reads TGTGCCAGCGGACGTCTGAACACCGGGGAGCTGTTTTTT.

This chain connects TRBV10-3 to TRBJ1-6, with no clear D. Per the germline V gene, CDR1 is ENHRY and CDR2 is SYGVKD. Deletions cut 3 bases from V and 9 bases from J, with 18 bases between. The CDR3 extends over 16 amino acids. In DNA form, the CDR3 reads TGTGCCATCAGTGAACGAGGTGGGCAGGCCGTTTCACCCCTCCACTTT. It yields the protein CAISERGGQAVSPLHF.

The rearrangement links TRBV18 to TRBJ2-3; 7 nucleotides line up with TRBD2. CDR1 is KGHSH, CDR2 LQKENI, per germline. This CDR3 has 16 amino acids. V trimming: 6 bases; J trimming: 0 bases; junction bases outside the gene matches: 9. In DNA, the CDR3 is TGTGCCAGCTCCCCGGCTAGCGGAACTAGCACAGATACGCAGTATTTT. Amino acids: CASSPASGTSTDTQYF.